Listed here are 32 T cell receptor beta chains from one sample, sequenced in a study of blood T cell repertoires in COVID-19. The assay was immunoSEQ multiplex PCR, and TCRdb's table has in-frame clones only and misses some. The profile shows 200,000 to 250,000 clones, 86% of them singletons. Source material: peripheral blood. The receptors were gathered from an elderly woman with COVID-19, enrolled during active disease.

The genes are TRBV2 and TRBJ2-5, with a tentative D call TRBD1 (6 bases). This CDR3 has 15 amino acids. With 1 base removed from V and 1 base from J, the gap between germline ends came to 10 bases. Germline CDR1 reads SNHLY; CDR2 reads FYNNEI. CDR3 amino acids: CASSEGRGVQETQYF. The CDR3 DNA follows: TGTGCCAGCAGTGAAGGCAGGGGCGTCCAAGAGACCCAGTACTTC.

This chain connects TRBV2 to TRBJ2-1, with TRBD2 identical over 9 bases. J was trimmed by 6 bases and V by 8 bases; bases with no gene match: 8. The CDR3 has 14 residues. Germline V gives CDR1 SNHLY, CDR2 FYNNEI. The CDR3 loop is CASRSSSGVNEQFF. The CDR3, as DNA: TGTGCCAGCCGAAGCTCTAGCGGGGTCAATGAGCAGTTCTTC.

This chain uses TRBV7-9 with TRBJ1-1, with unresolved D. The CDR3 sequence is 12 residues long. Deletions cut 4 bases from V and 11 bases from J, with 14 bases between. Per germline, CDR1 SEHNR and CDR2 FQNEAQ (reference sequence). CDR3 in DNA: TGTGCCAGCAGCTCACCCGGGTTCTTGGCTTTCTTT. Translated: CASSSPGFLAFF.

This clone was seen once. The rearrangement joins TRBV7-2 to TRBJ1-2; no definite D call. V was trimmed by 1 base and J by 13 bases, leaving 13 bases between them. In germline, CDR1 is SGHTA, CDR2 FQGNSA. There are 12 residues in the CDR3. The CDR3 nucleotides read TGTGCCAGCAGCTTAGTGGCCCCAGGTCTCACCTTC. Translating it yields CASSLVAPGLTF.

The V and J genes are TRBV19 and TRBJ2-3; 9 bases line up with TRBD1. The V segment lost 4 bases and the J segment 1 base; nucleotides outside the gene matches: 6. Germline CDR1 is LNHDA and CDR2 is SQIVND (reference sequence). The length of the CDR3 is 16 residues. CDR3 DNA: TGTGCCAGTAGTAGGGGGACAGGGTGGGGCACAGATACGCAGTATTTT. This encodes CASSRGTGWGTDTQYF.

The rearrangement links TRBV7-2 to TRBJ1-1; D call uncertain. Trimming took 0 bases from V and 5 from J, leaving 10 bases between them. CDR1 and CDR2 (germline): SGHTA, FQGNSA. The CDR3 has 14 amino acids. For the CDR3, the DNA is TGTGCCAGCAGCTTAGCGATTGCGCGGACTGAAGCTTTCTTT. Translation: CASSLAIARTEAFF.

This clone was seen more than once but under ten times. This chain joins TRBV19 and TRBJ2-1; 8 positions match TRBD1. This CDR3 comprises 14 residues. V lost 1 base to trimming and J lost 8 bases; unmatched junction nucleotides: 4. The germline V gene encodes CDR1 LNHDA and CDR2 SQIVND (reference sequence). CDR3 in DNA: TGTGCCAGTAGTATAGCCCCGGACAGGGATGAGCAGTTCTTC. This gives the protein CASSIAPDRDEQFF.

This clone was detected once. CDR3 residues: CATSDTRDSTYEQYF. DNA of the CDR3: TGTGCCACCAGTGATACCCGGGACAGCACCTACGAGCAGTACTTC. The V and J genes are TRBV24-1 and TRBJ2-7; 7 positions agree with TRBD1. V was clipped by 3 bases and J by 2 bases; unmatched bases: 6. Germline V gives CDR1 KGHDR, CDR2 SFDVKD. There are 15 residues in the CDR3.

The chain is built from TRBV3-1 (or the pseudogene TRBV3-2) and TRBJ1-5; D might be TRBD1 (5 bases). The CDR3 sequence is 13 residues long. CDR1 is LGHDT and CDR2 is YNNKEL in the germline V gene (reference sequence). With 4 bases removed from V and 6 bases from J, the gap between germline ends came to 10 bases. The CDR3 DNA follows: TGTGCCAGCAGCCTGCAGGGTGCTCAGCCCCAGCATTTT. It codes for CASSLQGAQPQHF.

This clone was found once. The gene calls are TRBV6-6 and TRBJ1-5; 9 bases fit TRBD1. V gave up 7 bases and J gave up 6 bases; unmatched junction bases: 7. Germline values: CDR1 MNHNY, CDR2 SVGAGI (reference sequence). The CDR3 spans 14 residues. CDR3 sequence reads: CASNQQGAGQPQHF. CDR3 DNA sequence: TGTGCCAGCAACCAACAGGGGGCTGGTCAGCCCCAGCATTTT.

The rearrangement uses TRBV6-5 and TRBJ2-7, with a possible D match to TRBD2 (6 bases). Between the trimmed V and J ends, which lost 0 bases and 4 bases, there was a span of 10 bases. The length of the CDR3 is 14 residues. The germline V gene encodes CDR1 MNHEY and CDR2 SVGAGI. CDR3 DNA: TGTGCCAGCAGTTACTCGGCGGGGCCTTACGAGCAGTACTTC. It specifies CASSYSAGPYEQYF.

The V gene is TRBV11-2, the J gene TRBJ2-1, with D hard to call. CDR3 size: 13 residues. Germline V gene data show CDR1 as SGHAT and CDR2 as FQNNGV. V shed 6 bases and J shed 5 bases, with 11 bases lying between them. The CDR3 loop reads CASRQNLHNEQFF. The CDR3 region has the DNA TGTGCCAGCAGACAGAATCTCCACAATGAGCAGTTCTTC.

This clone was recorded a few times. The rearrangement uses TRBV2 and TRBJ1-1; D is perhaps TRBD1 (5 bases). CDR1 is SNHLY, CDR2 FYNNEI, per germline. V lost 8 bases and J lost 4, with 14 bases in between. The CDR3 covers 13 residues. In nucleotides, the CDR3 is TGTGCCAGCGATCGGGGACTTAGCACTGAAGCTTTCTTT. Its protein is CASDRGLSTEAFF. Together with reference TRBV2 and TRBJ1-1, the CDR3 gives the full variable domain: EPEVTQTPSHQVTQMGQEVILRCVPISNHLYFYWYRQILGQKVEFLVSFYNNEISEKSEIFDDQFSVERPDGSNFTLKIRSTKLEDSAMYFCASDRGLSTEAFFGQGTRLTVV.

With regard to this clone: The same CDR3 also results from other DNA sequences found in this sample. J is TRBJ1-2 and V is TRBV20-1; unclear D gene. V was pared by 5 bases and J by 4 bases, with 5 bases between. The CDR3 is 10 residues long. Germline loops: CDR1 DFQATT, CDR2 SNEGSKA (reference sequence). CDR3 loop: CSARSYGYTF. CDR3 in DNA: TGCAGTGCTCGGAGCTATGGCTACACCTTC.

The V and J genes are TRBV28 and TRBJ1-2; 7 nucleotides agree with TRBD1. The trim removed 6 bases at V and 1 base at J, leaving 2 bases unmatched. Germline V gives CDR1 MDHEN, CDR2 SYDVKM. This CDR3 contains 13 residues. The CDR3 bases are TGTGCCAGCAGACAGGGGAATAACTATGGCTACACCTTC. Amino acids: CASRQGNNYGYTF.

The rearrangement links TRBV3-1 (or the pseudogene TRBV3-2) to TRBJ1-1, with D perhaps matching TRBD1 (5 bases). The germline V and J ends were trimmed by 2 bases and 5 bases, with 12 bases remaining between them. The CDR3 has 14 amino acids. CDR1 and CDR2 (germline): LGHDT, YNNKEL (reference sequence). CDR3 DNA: TGTGCCAGCAGCCAATTTGGTGGGGGGACTGAAGCTTTCTTT. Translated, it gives CASSQFGGGTEAFF.

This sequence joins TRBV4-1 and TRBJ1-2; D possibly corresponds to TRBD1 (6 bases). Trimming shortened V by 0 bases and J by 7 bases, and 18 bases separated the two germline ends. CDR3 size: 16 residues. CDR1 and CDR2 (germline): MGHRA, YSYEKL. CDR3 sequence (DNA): TGCGCCAGCAGCCAAGAGATAAGAGGAGTAGGGGGTGGCTACACCTTC. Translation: CASSQEIRGVGGGYTF.

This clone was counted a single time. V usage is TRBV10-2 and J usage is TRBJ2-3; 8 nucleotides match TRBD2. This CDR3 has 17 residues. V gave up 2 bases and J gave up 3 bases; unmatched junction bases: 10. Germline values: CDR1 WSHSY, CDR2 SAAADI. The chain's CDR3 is CASSEQRGLVVTDTQYF. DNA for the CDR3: TGCGCCAGCAGTGAGCAGCGGGGGTTGGTAGTAACAGATACGCAGTATTTT.

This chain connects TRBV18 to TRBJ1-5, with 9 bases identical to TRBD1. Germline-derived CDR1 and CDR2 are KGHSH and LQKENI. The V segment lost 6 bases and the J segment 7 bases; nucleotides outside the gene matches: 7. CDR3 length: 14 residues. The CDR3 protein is CASSQGQGEQPQHF. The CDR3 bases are TGTGCCAGCTCCCAGGGACAGGGCGAACAGCCCCAGCATTTT.

The CDR3 spells CASSLNRRGADTQYF. Here the CDR3 DNA reads TGTGCCAGCAGCTTAAATCGGCGGGGGGCAGATACGCAGTATTTT. The rearrangement links TRBV7-3 to TRBJ2-3; TRBD2 aligns across 8 bases. The junction had 4 bases not matched to a gene; V was cut back by 1 base and J by 4 bases. In germline, CDR1 is SGHTA, CDR2 FQGTGA. The CDR3 has 15 residues.

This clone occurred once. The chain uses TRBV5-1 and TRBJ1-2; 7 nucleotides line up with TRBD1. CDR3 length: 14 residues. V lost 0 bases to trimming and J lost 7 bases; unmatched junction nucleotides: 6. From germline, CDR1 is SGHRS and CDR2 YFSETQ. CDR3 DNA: TGCGCCAGCAGCTTGGAGGGGGCTGTGGCTGGCTACACCTTC. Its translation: CASSLEGAVAGYTF.

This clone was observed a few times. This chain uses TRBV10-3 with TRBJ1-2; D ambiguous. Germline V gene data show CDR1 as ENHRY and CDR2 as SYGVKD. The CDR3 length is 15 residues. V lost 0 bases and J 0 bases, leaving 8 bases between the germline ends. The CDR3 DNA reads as TGTGCCATCAGTGAGTCGAGCGCCCCTAACTATGGCTACACCTTC. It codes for CAISESSAPNYGYTF.

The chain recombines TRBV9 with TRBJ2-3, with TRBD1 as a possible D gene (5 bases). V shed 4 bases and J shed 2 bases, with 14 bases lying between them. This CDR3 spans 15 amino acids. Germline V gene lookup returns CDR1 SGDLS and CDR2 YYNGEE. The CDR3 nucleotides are TGTGCCAGCAGCTTAGACAGTTTTACCACAGATACGCAGTATTTT. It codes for CASSLDSFTTDTQYF.

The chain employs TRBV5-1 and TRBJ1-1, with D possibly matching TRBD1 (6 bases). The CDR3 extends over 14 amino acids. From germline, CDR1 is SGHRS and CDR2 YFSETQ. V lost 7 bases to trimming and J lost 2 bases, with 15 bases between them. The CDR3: CASAGGQFNTEAFF. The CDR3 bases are TGCGCCAGCGCGGGAGGACAGTTTAACACTGAAGCTTTCTTT.

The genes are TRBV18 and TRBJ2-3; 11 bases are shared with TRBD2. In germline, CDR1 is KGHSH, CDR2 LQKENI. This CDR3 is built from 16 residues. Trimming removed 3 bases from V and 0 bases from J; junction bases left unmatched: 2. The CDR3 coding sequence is TGTGCCAGCTCACCGGGGACTAGCGGTAGCACAGATACGCAGTATTTT. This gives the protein CASSPGTSGSTDTQYF.

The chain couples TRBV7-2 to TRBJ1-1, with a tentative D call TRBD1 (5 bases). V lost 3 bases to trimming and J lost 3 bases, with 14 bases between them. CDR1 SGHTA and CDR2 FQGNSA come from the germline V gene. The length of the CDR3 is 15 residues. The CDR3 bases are TGTGCCAGCAGCTTTAGACAGACCGAGGACACTGAAGCTTTCTTT. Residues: CASSFRQTEDTEAFF.

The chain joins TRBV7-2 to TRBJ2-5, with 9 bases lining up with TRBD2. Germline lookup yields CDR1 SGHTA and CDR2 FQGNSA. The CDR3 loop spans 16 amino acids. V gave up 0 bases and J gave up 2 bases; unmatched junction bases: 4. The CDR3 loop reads CASSLALAGKQETQYF. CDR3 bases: TGTGCCAGCAGCTTAGCCCTAGCGGGGAAACAAGAGACCCAGTACTTC.

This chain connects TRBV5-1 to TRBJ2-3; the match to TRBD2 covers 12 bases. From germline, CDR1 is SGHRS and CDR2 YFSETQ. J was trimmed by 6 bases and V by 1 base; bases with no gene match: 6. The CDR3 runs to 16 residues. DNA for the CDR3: TGCGCCAGCAGCTTGAGTCTAGCGGGGGGGCAGGATACGCAGTATTTT. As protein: CASSLSLAGGQDTQYF.

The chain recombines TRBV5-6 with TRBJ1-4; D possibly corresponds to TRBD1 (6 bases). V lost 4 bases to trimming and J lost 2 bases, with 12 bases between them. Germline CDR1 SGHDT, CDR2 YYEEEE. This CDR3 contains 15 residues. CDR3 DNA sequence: TGTGCCAGCAGCACAACAGGGATCACTAATGAAAAACTGTTTTTT. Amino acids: CASSTTGITNEKLFF.

CDR3 nucleotides: TGTGCCTGGAGTGGGGCGGAGACCCAGTACTTC. Encoded protein: CAWSGAETQYF. The genes are TRBV30 and TRBJ2-5; D not resolved. CDR1 is GTSNPN, CDR2 SVGIG, per germline (reference sequence). The CDR3 extends over 11 amino acids. V lost 1 base and J 5 bases, leaving 5 bases between the germline ends. The full variable domain, its missing parts supplied by reference TRBV30 and TRBJ2-5, is SQTIHQWPATLVQPVGSPLSLECTVEGTSNPNLYWYRQAAGRGLQLLFYSVGIGQISSEVPQNLSASRPQDRQFILSSKKLLLSDSGFYLCAWSGAETQYFGPGTRLLVL.

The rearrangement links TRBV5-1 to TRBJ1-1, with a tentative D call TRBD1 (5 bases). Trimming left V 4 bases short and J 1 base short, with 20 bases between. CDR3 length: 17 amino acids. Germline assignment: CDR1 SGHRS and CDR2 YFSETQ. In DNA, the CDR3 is TGCGCCAGCAGCCCAGGGCGGGGAGCAAACTCGAACACTGAAGCTTTCTTT. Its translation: CASSPGRGANSNTEAFF.

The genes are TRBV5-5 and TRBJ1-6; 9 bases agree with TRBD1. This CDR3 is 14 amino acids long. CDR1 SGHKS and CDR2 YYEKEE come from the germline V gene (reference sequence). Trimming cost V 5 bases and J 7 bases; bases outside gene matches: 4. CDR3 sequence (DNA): TGTGCCAGCAGGGTGGGACAGGGAAATTCACCCCTCCACTTT. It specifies CASRVGQGNSPLHF.